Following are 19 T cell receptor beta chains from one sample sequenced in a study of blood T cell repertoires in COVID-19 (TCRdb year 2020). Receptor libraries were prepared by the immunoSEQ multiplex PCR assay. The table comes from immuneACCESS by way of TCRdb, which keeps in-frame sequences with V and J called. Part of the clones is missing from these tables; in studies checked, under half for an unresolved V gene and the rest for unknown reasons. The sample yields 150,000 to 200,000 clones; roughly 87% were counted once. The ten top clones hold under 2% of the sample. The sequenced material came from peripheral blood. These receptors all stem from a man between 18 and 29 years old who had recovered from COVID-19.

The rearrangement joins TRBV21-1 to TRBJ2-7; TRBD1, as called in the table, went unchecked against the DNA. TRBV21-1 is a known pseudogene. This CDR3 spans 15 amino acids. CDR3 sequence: CASSKGDRGTYEQYF. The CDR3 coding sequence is TGTGCCAGCAGCAAAGGGGACAGGGGTACCTACGAGCAGTACTTC.

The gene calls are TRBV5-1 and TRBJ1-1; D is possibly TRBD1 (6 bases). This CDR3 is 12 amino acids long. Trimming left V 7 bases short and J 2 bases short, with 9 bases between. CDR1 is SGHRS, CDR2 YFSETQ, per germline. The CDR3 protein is CASLGQNTEAFF. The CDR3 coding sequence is TGCGCCAGCTTGGGACAAAACACTGAAGCTTTCTTT. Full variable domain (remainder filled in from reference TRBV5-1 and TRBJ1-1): KAGVTQTPRYLIKTRGQQVTLSCSPISGHRSVSWYQQTPGQGLQFLFEYFSETQRNKGNFPGRFSGRQFSNSRSEMNVSTLELGDSALYLCASLGQNTEAFFGQGTRLTVV.

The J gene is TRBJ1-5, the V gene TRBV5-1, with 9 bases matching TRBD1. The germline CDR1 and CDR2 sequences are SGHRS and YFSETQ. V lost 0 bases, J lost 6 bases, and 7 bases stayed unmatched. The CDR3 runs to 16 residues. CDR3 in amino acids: CASSLGPQGATQPQHF. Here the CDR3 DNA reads TGCGCCAGCAGCTTGGGGCCACAGGGGGCGACTCAGCCCCAGCATTTT.

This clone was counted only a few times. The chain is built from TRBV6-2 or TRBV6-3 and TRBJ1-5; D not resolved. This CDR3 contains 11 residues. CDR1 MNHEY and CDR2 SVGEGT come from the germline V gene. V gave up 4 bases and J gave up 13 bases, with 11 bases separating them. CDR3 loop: CASSLGPIQHF. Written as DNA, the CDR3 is TGTGCCAGCAGTTTGGGCCCGATTCAGCATTTT.

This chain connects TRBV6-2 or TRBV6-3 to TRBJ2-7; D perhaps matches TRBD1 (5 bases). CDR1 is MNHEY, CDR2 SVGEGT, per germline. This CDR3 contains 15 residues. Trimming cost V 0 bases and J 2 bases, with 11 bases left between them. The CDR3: CASSYSSRAAYEQYF. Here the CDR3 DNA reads TGTGCCAGCAGTTACTCCTCCAGGGCCGCCTACGAGCAGTACTTC.

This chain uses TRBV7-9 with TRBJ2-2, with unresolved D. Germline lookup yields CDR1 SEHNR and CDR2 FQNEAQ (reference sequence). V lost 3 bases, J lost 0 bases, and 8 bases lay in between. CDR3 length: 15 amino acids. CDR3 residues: CASSFRQANTGELFF. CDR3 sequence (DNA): TGTGCCAGCAGCTTCAGACAAGCGAACACCGGGGAGCTGTTTTTT.

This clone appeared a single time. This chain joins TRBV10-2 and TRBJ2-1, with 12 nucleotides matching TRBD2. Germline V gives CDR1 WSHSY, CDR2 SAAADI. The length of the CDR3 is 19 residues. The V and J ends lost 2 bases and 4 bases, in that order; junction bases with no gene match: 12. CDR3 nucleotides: TGCGCCAGCAGTGAGCCCTGGACTAGCGGGAATATTATTTACAATGAGCAGTTCTTC. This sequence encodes CASSEPWTSGNIIYNEQFF.

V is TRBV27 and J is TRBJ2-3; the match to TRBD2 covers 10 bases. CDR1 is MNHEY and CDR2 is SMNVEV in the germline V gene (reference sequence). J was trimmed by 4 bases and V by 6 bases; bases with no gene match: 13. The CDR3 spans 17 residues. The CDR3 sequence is CASSRSRLAGVADTQYF. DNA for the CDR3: TGTGCCAGCAGCCGATCACGACTAGCGGGTGTCGCAGATACGCAGTATTTT.

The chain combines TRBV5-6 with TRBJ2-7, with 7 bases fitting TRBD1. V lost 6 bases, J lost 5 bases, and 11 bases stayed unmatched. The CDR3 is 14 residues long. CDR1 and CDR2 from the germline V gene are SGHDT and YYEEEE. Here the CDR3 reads CASTTAGGSDEQYF. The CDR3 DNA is TGTGCCAGCACGACGGCAGGGGGATCCGACGAGCAGTACTTC.

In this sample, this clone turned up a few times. CDR3 loop: CAISVWTGDDMNTEAFF. The CDR3 DNA reads TGTGCCATCAGTGTATGGACAGGGGATGACATGAACACTGAAGCTTTCTTT. The chain joins TRBV10-3 to TRBJ1-1; TRBD1 agrees at 9 bases. CDR3 length: 17 residues. V gave up 4 bases and J gave up 0 bases; unmatched junction bases: 9. Germline values: CDR1 ENHRY, CDR2 SYGVKD.

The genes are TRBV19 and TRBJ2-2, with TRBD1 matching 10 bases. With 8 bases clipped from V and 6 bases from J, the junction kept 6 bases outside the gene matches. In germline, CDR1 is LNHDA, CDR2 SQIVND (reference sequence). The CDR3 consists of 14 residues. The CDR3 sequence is CASRQGALAGELFF. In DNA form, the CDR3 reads TGTGCCAGTCGACAGGGGGCGCTTGCCGGGGAGCTGTTTTTT.

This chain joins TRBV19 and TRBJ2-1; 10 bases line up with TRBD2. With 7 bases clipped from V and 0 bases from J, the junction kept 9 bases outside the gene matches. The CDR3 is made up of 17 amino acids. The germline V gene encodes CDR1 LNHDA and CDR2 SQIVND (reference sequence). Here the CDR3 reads CASTPSSGRRSYNEQFF. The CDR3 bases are TGTGCCAGTACCCCTAGTAGCGGGAGGCGCTCCTACAATGAGCAGTTCTTC.

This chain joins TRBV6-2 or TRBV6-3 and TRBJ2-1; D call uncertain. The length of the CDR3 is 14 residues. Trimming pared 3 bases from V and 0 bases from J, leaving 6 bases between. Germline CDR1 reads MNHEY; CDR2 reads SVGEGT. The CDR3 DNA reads TGTGCCAGCAGTTATTCTATCTCCTACAATGAGCAGTTCTTC. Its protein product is CASSYSISYNEQFF.

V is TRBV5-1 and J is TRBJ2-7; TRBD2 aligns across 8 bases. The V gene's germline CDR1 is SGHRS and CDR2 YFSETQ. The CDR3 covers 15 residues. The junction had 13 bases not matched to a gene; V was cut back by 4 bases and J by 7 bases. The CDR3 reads CASSPSGSAVGEQYF. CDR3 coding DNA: TGCGCCAGCAGCCCCAGCGGGAGCGCCGTGGGGGAGCAGTACTTC.

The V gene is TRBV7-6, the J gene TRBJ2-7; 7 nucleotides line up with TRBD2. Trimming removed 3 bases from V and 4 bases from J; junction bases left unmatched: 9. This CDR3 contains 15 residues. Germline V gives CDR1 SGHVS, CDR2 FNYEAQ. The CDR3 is CASSLERDSIYEQYF. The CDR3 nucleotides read TGTGCCAGCAGCTTGGAGCGGGACTCGATTTACGAGCAGTACTTC.

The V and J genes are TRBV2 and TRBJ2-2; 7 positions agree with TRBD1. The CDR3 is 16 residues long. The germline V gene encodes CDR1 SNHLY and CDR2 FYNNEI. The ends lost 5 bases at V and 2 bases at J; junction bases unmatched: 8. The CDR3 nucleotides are TGTGCCAGCAGTTTCCTAGGGGGCGGAAACACCGGGGAGCTGTTTTTT. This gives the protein CASSFLGGGNTGELFF.

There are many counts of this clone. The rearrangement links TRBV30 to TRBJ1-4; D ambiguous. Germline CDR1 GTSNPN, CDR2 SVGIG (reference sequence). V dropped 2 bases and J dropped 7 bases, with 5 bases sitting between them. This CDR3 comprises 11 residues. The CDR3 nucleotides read TGTGCCTGGAGTATTCGTGAAAAACTGTTTTTT. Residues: CAWSIREKLFF.

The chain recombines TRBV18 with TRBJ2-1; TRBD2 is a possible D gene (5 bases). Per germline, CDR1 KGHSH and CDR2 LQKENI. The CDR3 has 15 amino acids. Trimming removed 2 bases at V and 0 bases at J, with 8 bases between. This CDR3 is CASSPGLGSYNEQFF. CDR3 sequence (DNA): TGTGCCAGCTCACCAGGACTGGGCTCCTACAATGAGCAGTTCTTC.

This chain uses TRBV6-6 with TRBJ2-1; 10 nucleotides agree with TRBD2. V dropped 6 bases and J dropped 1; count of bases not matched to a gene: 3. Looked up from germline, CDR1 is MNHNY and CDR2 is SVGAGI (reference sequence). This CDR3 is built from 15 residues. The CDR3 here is CASSRTSGSYNEQFF. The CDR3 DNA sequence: TGTGCCAGCAGCCGGACTAGCGGATCCTACAATGAGCAGTTCTTC.